The present T cell receptor (beta chain) was sequenced within a study of T cells in Graves' hyperthyroidism and ophthalmopathy. TCR beta CDR3 regions were amplified from RNA. The HTBI primer set was used in a first-round RT-PCR of the TCR CDR3. TCRdb passed the multiplex PCR reads through MiXCR, listing each CDR3 protein once. The repertoire holds about 400,000 distinct CDR3 sequences, with just under 15% as singletons. This clonotype has a count of ten or more. Sequenced: blood. The origin of this receptor is a woman aged 25-40 years with Graves' hyperthyroidism.

This CDR3 is CASSVRLAGYNEQFF. CDR3 bases: TGTGCCAGCAGTGTAAGGCTAGCGGGCTACAATGAGCAGTTCTTC. The chain employs TRBV2 and TRBJ2-1, with 8 positions matching TRBD2. The CDR3 covers 15 residues. The V segment lost 4 bases and the J segment 3 bases; nucleotides outside the gene matches: 5. Germline V gives CDR1 SNHLY, CDR2 FYNNEI.